A selection of T cell receptor beta chains follows, all from one sample in a study of blood T cell repertoires in COVID-19. Assay: immunoSEQ multiplex PCR; the TCRdb copy retains only in-frame clones and omits some. The sample lists under 200,000 clones, 70% to 90% occurring once. Sequencing was done on a sample of peripheral blood. The receptors stem from a middle-aged man with active or convalescent COVID-19. The CDR3 runs from the conserved cysteine through the conserved F or W. D genes are given only for firm matches. Size tells how often a clone was seen (once, few, many) or the class of an expanded clone, and some rows leave it out.

J,size,D,V,DNA,CDR3
TRBJ1-1,.,.,TRBV5-1,TGCGCCAGCAGTCCGGCGGGGCCGAGTACAGCTTTCTTT,CASSPAGPSTAFF
TRBJ1-2,.,.,TRBV25-1,TGTGCCAGCAGTGTTTCAGGGGTCGACTATGGCTACACCTTC,CASSVSGVDYGYTF
TRBJ1-4,.,TRBD1,TRBV13,TGTGCCAGCAGCTTCAGGGGGCCGGCAACTAATGAAAAACTGTTTTTT,CASSFRGPATNEKLFF
TRBJ1-2,.,.,TRBV5-8,TGTGCCAGCAGCTTTAGGAAGGAACTAGGTATGAGCTACACCTTC,CASSFRKELGMSYTF
TRBJ1-2,.,.,TRBV18,TGTGCCAGCTCACCACTCGGGCGGGGAGGCCGGACCACTCAGGGTGGCTACACCTTC,CASSPLGRGGRTTQGGYTF
TRBJ1-3,.,TRBD1,TRBV19,TGTGCCAGTAGTCAGGGGTGGCAGGGGGCTGGAAACACCATATATTTT,CASSQGWQGAGNTIYF
TRBJ2-5,few,.,TRBV29-1,TGCAGCGTTGATAACAGCCTACAAGAGACCCAGTACTTC,CSVDNSLQETQYF
TRBJ2-7,.,.,TRBV2,TGTGCCAGCAGTGAGGGGGGGCAGCTAGTTTCCTACGAGCAGTACTTC,CASSEGGQLVSYEQYF
TRBJ1-5,once,TRBD1,TRBV5-4,TGTGCCAGCAGCTCGCCGTCAGGGGGCAGTAATCAGCCCCAGCATTTT,CASSSPSGGSNQPQHF
TRBJ1-1,.,TRBD1,TRBV4-3,TGCGCCAGCAGCACCCACAGGGGGCGCGTGACTGAAGCTTTCTTT,CASSTHRGRVTEAFF
TRBJ1-5,.,TRBD1,TRBV12-5,TGTGCTAGTGGGCAGGGACAGTCCAATCAGCCCCAGCATTTT,CASGQGQSNQPQHF
TRBJ2-3,.,.,TRBV13,TGTGCCAGCAGCTTAGGGGGGGGAGGCTACACAAATACGCAGTATTTT,CASSLGGGGYTNTQYF
TRBJ2-5,.,TRBD2,TRBV6-5,TGTGCCAGCAGGGCGGGGGTCTCGGGGGAGACCCAGTACTTC,CASRAGVSGETQYF
TRBJ2-5,.,.,TRBV13,TGTGCCAGCAGCCTACCACCGGGGAGCGCCCCCGCCGAGACCCAGTACTTC,CASSLPPGSAPAETQYF
TRBJ1-5,once,.,TRBV5-8,TGTGCCAGCGCTACAGATAGCAATCAGCCCCAGCATTTT,CASATDSNQPQHF
TRBJ2-7,.,TRBD2,TRBV7-2,TGTGCCAGCAGCACCCTAGCGGGGGGTACCTACGAGCAGTACTTC,CASSTLAGGTYEQYF
TRBJ2-7,.,.,TRBV10-2,TGCGCCAGCAGTGAGTTAGCAGGGCCCAGATACAACGAGCAGTACTTC,CASSELAGPRYNEQYF
TRBJ1-1,.,.,TRBV19,TGTGCCAGTAGTCGCCGGAGGACTAACACTGAAGCTTTCTTT,CASSRRRTNTEAFF
TRBJ1-6,.,.,TRBV19,TGTGCCAGTAGTATGCCCCCCCACAGGCGGGGGGGTAATTCACCCCTCCACTTT,CASSMPPHRRGGNSPLHF
TRBJ1-3,.,TRBD1,TRBV2,TGTGCCAGCAGGCTGACAGGGACTGGAAACACCATATATTTT,CASRLTGTGNTIYF
TRBJ1-6,.,TRBD1,TRBV4-1,TGCGCCAGCAGCCAAGGGTTTCCCAGGGGGAATTCACCCCTCCACTTT,CASSQGFPRGNSPLHF
TRBJ1-5,.,.,TRBV19,TGTGCCAGTAGTAGTGCAGGGCTGGGTCAGCCCCAGCATTTT,CASSSAGLGQPQHF
TRBJ2-7,.,TRBD1,TRBV2,TGTGCCACCAGGGCGGGACAGGGGGCAAACGAGCAGTACTTC,CATRAGQGANEQYF
TRBJ1-1,.,.,TRBV5-4,TGTGCCAGCAGCCCGCGAGGCCACACTGAAGCTTTCTTT,CASSPRGHTEAFF
TRBJ1-6,.,TRBD1,TRBV5-1,TGCGCCAGCAGCTTATCCCCAGGGGGTTACTCACCCCTCCACTTT,CASSLSPGGYSPLHF
TRBJ1-2,few,.,TRBV21-1,TGTGCCAGCAGCAAATGTAGGACGGTGTTACAGGACTATGGCTACACCTTC,CASSKCRTVLQDYGYTF
TRBJ2-7,once,TRBD1,TRBV7-9,TGTGCCAGCAGCGATGGACAGGGGGGCTACGAGCAGTACTTC,CASSDGQGGYEQYF
TRBJ1-4,.,TRBD1,TRBV5-6,TGTGCCAGCAGCCGGGCAAGGACAGGGGGCGGTGAAAAACTGTTTTTT,CASSRARTGGGEKLFF
TRBJ2-2,.,.,TRBV11-2,TGTGCCAGCAGCTTCCTAAAAGGAGTCAGCGCGAACACCGGGGAGCTGTTTTTT,CASSFLKGVSANTGELFF
TRBJ1-6,few,.,TRBV30,TGTGCCTGGACCGGGGGCTATAATTCACCCCTCCACTTT,CAWTGGYNSPLHF
TRBJ1-1,many,TRBD1,TRBV30,TGTGCCTGGAGTTTGAGACAGGGGGAAACTGAAGCTTTCTTT,CAWSLRQGETEAFF
TRBJ1-2,.,TRBD1,TRBV5-5,TGTGCCAGCAGCCTACAGGGGGCTTATGGCTACACCTTC,CASSLQGAYGYTF
TRBJ2-1,.,TRBD1,TRBV3-1/TRBV3-2,TGTGCCAGCAGCCAAGCGCCCGGGACAGGGTCCTACAATGAGCAGTTCTTC,CASSQAPGTGSYNEQFF
TRBJ1-1,.,.,TRBV20-1,TGCAGTGCCTCCTACACTGAAGCTTTCTTT,CSASYTEAFF
TRBJ1-6,.,.,TRBV18,TGTGCCAGCTCACCAGAGCGCTCCTATAATTCACCCCTCCACTTT,CASSPERSYNSPLHF
TRBJ2-5,.,.,TRBV10-3,TGTGCCATCAGCGCTGCGACGACTCAAGAGACCCAGTACTTC,CAISAATTQETQYF
TRBJ2-1,.,.,TRBV11-2,TGTGCCAGCAGCTTAATTGGGCTGGCTGGCAATGAGCAGTTCTTC,CASSLIGLAGNEQFF
TRBJ1-1,few,.,TRBV18,TGTGCCAGCTCCCGCGGACAGAACACTGAAGCTTTCTTT,CASSRGQNTEAFF
TRBJ2-1,.,TRBD2,TRBV6-1,TGTGCCAGCAGTGAAAAGGCTAGCGGGGGGTTAATGTCATTCTTC,CASSEKASGGLMSFF
TRBJ2-1,.,.,TRBV2,TGTGCCAGCCGGGTCTTCTCCTACAATGAGCAGTTCTTC,CASRVFSYNEQFF
TRBJ1-1,.,.,TRBV6-5,TGTGCCAGCAACTCAGGGATTGGCACTGAAGCTTTCTTT,CASNSGIGTEAFF
TRBJ1-1,.,.,TRBV11-2,TGTGCCAGCAGCCCTACGGGAATTGAAGCTTTCTTT,CASSPTGIEAFF
TRBJ2-3,once,TRBD2,TRBV28,TGTGCCAGCAGTTCCCCCGGCGGGGGGACAGATACGCAGTATTTT,CASSSPGGGTDTQYF
TRBJ1-2,.,TRBD1,TRBV28,TGTGCCAGCAGGGGGGACAGCGGGTATGGCTACACCTTC,CASRGDSGYGYTF
TRBJ1-2,.,TRBD1,TRBV10-1,TGCGCCAGCAGTGGACAGGGGGACTATGGCTACACCTTC,CASSGQGDYGYTF
TRBJ1-1,.,TRBD1,TRBV10-3,TGTGCCATCAGTGATGGACAGGAAAACACTGAAGCTTTCTTT,CAISDGQENTEAFF
TRBJ2-1,once,TRBD2,TRBV7-9,TGTGCCAGCAGCTCCTCGGGGGGACGGGCCGCTCGAACCTACAATGAGCAGTTCTTC,CASSSSGGRAARTYNEQFF
TRBJ2-1,.,TRBD2,TRBV6-5,TGTGCCAGCAGTCCCACAAGCGGGGGGGTAAGTGAGCAGTTCTTC,CASSPTSGGVSEQFF
TRBJ1-2,.,.,TRBV19,TGTGCCAGTAGTAGCTTACAGGGACGCGGCTATGGCTACACCTTC,CASSSLQGRGYGYTF
TRBJ1-3,.,.,TRBV7-8,TGTGCCAGCAGCTTAGGGGGCAGGCCATCTGGAAACACCATATATTTT,CASSLGGRPSGNTIYF
TRBJ1-1,.,.,TRBV29-1,TGCAGCGTTCAGGAGGGGTACCTGAACACTGAAGCTTTCTTT,CSVQEGYLNTEAFF